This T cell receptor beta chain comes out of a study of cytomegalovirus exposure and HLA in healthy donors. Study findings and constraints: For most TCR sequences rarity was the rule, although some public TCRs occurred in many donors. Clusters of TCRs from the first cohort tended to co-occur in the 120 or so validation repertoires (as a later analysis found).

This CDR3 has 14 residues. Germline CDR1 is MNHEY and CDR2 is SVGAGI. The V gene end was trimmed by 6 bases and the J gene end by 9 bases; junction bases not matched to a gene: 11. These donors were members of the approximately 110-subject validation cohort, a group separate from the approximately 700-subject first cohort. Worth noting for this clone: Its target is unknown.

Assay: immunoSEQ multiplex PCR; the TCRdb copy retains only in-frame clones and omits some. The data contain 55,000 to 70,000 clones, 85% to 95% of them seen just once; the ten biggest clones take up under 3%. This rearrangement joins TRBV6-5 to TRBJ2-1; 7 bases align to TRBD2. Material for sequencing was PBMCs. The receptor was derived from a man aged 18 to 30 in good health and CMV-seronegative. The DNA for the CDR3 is TGTGCCAGCAGAGGACTAGGGAGTTTCACTGAGCAGTTCTTC. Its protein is CASRGLGSFTEQFF.